This TCR beta chain was sequenced for a study of neoadjuvant anti-PD-1 for oral cavity cancer (dated by TCRdb to the early 2020s). Study-level background: Before undergoing curative-intent surgical resection, most patients got three to four biweekly nivolumab doses at 3 mg/kg. A fourth nivolumab dose was given around day 43 to patients without progression, and definitive surgical resection was performed in those patients on days 50-56. Under RECIST 1.1, patients with complete response, partial response or stable disease were classed as responders, and patients with progression were classed as non-responders. A 33% response rate was observed in the parent correlative cohort, in which around twelve patients were included. General conclusions and limits of the study: A higher pretreatment blood Treg/Th17 ratio correlated with both higher pretreatment blood TCRbeta clonality and lower post-treatment tumor TCRbeta clonality. TCR analyses included only a few patients per response group, and the authors called for larger cohorts for validation. After neoadjuvant nivolumab, significantly higher T cell clonality (Gini index) was found within PBMCs in non-responders than in responders.

For deep sequencing, each PBMC sample was run in six replicates, with libraries mostly built from around 500 ng of input genomic DNA. The immunoSEQ hsTCRbeta kit was used to prepare TCRbeta libraries according to the manufacturer's instructions. An Illumina NovaSeq 6000 S4 flow cell was used to sequence the final libraries, which had first been combined to 3 nM. The study's own analysis went as follows. The immunoSEQ Analyzer handled quality control and preprocessing of the raw data. The analysis was limited to productive rearrangements, and each clonotype was defined by a unique CDR3 amino acid sequence. Using the R package tcR, the researchers computed the Gini-Simpson index as their estimate of repertoire clonality. Student's t test was used to compare Gini indices, while Pearson correlation assessed associations with tumor size change. Here the immuneACCESS table is served through TCRdb, limited to in-frame sequences with V and J called. Missing clones are a known gap in these copies; in checked studies unresolved V genes cover under half, and the rest lacks a known reason. The V and J calls and clone size are taken from that table; D and trimming were inferred from the DNA. For this sample the table gives approximately 13,000 clones, of which about 65% were detected only once. Around 2.4% of the sample is in the top ten clones.

The sample's time point label, decoded: before neoadjuvant nivolumab. Patients were newly diagnosed with stage II-IVA oral cavity squamous cell carcinoma and had received no prior systemic or radiation treatment. The cohort was made up of patients with locally advanced, HPV-negative oral cavity squamous cell carcinoma. Peripheral blood mononuclear cells were analyzed directly and were not maintained or expanded in culture. Samples were obtained from a longitudinal correlative study of a single-arm phase II trial of neoadjuvant nivolumab in oral cavity squamous cell carcinoma. Subject-matched pre- and post-treatment PBMCs and tumors from three responders and three non-responders were subjected to genomic DNA-based TCRbeta sequencing. Peripheral blood mononuclear cells were collected once before nivolumab treatment and again after treatment, at the time of surgery. Genomic DNA was isolated from PBMCs using the Maxwell RSC DNA from Cells kit.

A word on this clone: Its cognate antigen has yet to be identified. Base qualities were left out, and no much larger clone turns up one base away.

The CDR3 holds 16 amino acids from the cysteine to the phenylalanine. CDR3 DNA is the only sequence kept; it has 48 bases, read in frame from the first base. The germline V gene encodes CDR1 LNHNV and CDR2 YYDKDF (reference sequence). Germline trimming amounts to 0 bases on V and 5 bases on J, with 5 as the count of junction bases outside the gene matches. The sample was PBMCs, taken before nivolumab (anti-PD-1) treatment. The TCR comes from a person aged 35 to 85 with oral cavity squamous cell carcinoma. Recombination connected TRBV15 to TRBJ1-4, with 8 bases aligning to TRBD1. The CDR3 protein is CATSRDPRTGNEKLFF. The sequence in DNA is TGTGCCACCAGCAGAGATCCCCGGACAGGGAATGAAAAACTGTTTTTT. With all but the CDR3 taken from the reference TRBV15 and TRBJ1-4 genes, the full variable domain is: DAMVIQNPRYQVTQFGKPVTLSCSQTLNHNVMYWYQQKSSQAPKLLFHYYDKDFNNEADTPDNFQSRRPNTSFCFLDIRSPGLGDTAMYLCATSRDPRTGNEKLFFGSGTQLSVL.